This T cell receptor beta chain was recovered during a study of lymphopenia after photon versus proton radiotherapy. Assay: immunoSEQ multiplex PCR; the TCRdb copy retains only in-frame clones and omits some. The data hold around 15,000 clones, with roughly nine tenths observed a single time. General study points: After the lymphocyte nadir, photon-treated repertoires showed oligoclonal expansion, especially of CD8+ Temra cells. Survival link was tested only in deceased patients; proton benefit remains a possibility.

This CDR3 spans 13 amino acids. V was shortened by 3 bases and J by 2 bases, with 7 bases between the two germline ends. Germline loops: CDR1 LNHDA, CDR2 SQIVND (reference sequence). To note about this clone: Its antigen is unknown.

J is TRBJ1-2 and V is TRBV19; D is uncertain. This TCR was sampled from a woman in her sixties with cholangiocarcinoma. Some clones in this sample may be carry-over from other donors' samples. The source was peripheral blood, collected from a patient treated with proton-based radiotherapy. CDR3 coding DNA: TGTGCCAGTAGTATCCTAGGGAACTATGGCTACACCTTC. This translates into CASSILGNYGYTF.